These T cell receptor beta chains were read from a single sample in a study of T cell changes during pregnancy in multiple sclerosis. Generated by immunoSEQ multiplex PCR, the TCRdb table keeps only in-frame clones and is missing some. The sample lists 90,000 to 95,000 clones, approximately 95% occurring once. The source was peripheral blood, collected in the first trimester of pregnancy. These receptor sequences come from a female donor with multiple sclerosis, enrolled in a pregnancy study. Each CDR3 is given without its conserved first and last residue. Each record gives: J gene, V gene, CDR3 protein.

TRBJ2-2	TRBV30	AWTTGSPDSGELF
TRBJ1-6	TRBV15	ATSPGWAGKGSPLH
TRBJ1-1	TRBV6-1	ASSEVTVPMNTEAF
TRBJ2-2	TRBV10-1	ASSAGQGPTLIRGSGELF
TRBJ1-2	TRBV6-6	ASNPRDTYYGYT
TRBJ2-3	TRBV15	ATTKSGGTDTQY
TRBJ1-5	TRBV6-1	ASSELGGLGNQPQH
TRBJ2-5	TRBV29-1	SVEWAAGGLGETQY
TRBJ2-5	TRBV4-1	ASSEVAVGETQY
TRBJ1-1	TRBV7-9	ASSDLRYTEAF
TRBJ2-5	TRBV6-6	ASSYSVAGVGETQY
TRBJ2-7	TRBV19	ASGAREALYEQY
TRBJ1-5	TRBV2	ASMIDRDKTQPQH
TRBJ2-1	TRBV27	ASSFGTAITEQF
TRBJ2-1	TRBV27	ASSFFGAGAQSYNEQF
TRBJ2-6	TRBV5-1	ASSVGGAGANVLT
TRBJ2-6	TRBV5-1	ASSSSRDSYSGANVLT
TRBJ1-2	TRBV29-1	SVDRLEGYT
TRBJ1-2	TRBV5-1	ASSSGTGKGYT
TRBJ1-6	TRBV11-2	ASSLYALSDSPLH
TRBJ2-5	TRBV27	ASSRTGMETQY
TRBJ2-5	TRBV6-6	ASSLQETQY
TRBJ2-7	TRBV10-2	ASIRTGGVYEQY
TRBJ1-6	TRBV15	ATSREGRQADSPLH
TRBJ1-2	TRBV5-6	ASSLAGRSGYT
TRBJ1-2	TRBV5-1	ASSSPGQGVHTRQAGGGYT
TRBJ1-2	TRBV7-3	ASSFGQNYGYT
TRBJ2-3	TRBV7-3	ASSLLPGTSGGGTDTQY
TRBJ2-1	TRBV9	ASSVDASYNEQF
TRBJ2-1	TRBV5-6	ASSAVDYNEQF
TRBJ2-3	TRBV5-1	ASSLVLAGVTDTQY
TRBJ2-7	TRBV29-1	SVGAGDHYEQY
TRBJ2-3	TRBV18	ASSPLNDRVTQY
TRBJ2-7	TRBV19	ASSTSGGRIGSYEQY
TRBJ2-1	TRBV11-2	ASSLELANNEQF
TRBJ2-1	TRBV2	ASSPEEDNEQF
TRBJ2-3	TRBV9	ASSVAGGGTDTQY
TRBJ1-2	TRBV27	ASSLFPGQGDYGYT
TRBJ1-3	TRBV5-5	ASRDISGNTIY
TRBJ1-1	TRBV27	ASSLLGAMNTEAF
TRBJ2-1	TRBV5-6	ASSGLAGEYNEQF
TRBJ1-2	TRBV18	ASSPASLYGYT
TRBJ2-7	TRBV7-6	ASTQNTQGHEQY
TRBJ1-2	TRBV6-5	ASRLRDTGGYGYT
TRBJ2-1	TRBV11-2	ASSLEGRGGDEQF
TRBJ2-2	TRBV9	ASSPSGGQGVGELF
TRBJ2-7	TRBV2	ASSGRGSYEQY
TRBJ2-1	TRBV6-5	ASSYGAGNEQF
TRBJ2-1	TRBV12-5	ASGLTTEQF
TRBJ1-1	TRBV11-2	ASRTKGAGPTEAF
TRBJ2-3	TRBV7-9	ASSPPLRLGGVRGTQY
TRBJ1-3	TRBV18	ASSPPRTGVFVASNTIY
TRBJ1-1	TRBV9	ASSSRTGVRTEAF
TRBJ2-2	TRBV7-3	ASSLTSGGNTGELF
TRBJ2-5	TRBV27	ASSQGVGETQY